Each of the 26 T cell receptor beta chains below was sequenced from the same sample in a study of T cell repertoires in cytomegalovirus infection. TCRdb fed the reads into MiXCR, producing one record per CDR3 protein. This sample has just under 300,000 distinct CDR3 sequences; roughly a tenth occur once, and the top ten carry around 2.5%. The sample comprised PBMCs. Every receptor here comes from a human donor in good health (CMV status not recorded). Some clones in this sample may be carry-over from other donors' samples.

This clonotype has just a few counts. The chain recombines TRBV6-6 with TRBJ2-7; the D gene is possibly TRBD2 (5 bases). Germline V gene sequence: CDR1 MNHNY, CDR2 SVGAGI (reference sequence). CDR3 length: 16 amino acids. Trimming took off 0 bases at V and 0 bases at J, with 12 bases between the two ends. In nucleotides, the CDR3 is TGTGCCAGCAGTTACTCAAGAGGGCCCCTCTCCTACGAGCAGTACGTC. It yields the protein CASSYSRGPLSYEQYV.

This clonotype has ten or more counts. J is TRBJ2-5 and V is TRBV2; no clear D. Germline-derived CDR1 and CDR2 are SNHLY and FYNNEI. The CDR3 consists of 14 residues. Trimming shortened V by 6 bases and J by 0 bases, and 11 bases separated the two germline ends. The CDR3 coding sequence is TGTGCCAGCAGGAGGAGTGGCAACCAAGAGACCCAGTACTTC. Translating it yields CASRRSGNQETQYF.

The chain combines TRBV20-1 with TRBJ1-4; D possibly corresponds to TRBD1 (5 bases). With 3 bases removed from V and 7 bases from J, the gap between germline ends came to 12 bases. Germline loops: CDR1 DFQATT, CDR2 SNEGSKA (reference sequence). This CDR3 has 13 amino acids. The CDR3 bases are TGCAGTGCTAGCGGGGGAGGGCGTGAAAAACTGTTTTTT. This encodes CSASGGGREKLFF.

This clonotype was seen repeatedly, ten times or more. The chain has TRBV28 and TRBJ2-1; a possible D gene is TRBD1 (6 bases). V was pared by 6 bases and J by 4 bases, with 13 bases between. The CDR3 is 14 amino acids. Germline V gene data show CDR1 as MDHEN and CDR2 as SYDVKM. The CDR3 coding sequence is TGTGCCAGCAGGGGGACAAAAGGATACAATGAGCAGTTCTTC. Protein: CASRGTKGYNEQFF.

This clonotype has more than one count but fewer than ten. The chain recombines TRBV20-1 with TRBJ1-3; 7 bases line up with TRBD1. Trimming cost V 6 bases and J 0 bases; bases outside gene matches: 8. This CDR3 has 15 residues. In germline, CDR1 is DFQATT, CDR2 SNEGSKA (reference sequence). The CDR3 bases are TGCAGTGCGCTACAGGGGACAAGCTCTGGAAACACCATATATTTT. Translated, it gives CSALQGTSSGNTIYF.

The table lists this clonotype with many counts. The chain carries TRBV10-3 and TRBJ1-5; possible D gene TRBD1, 6 bases. CDR3 length: 13 residues. The ends were cut back, 7 bases at V and 4 bases at J, with 11 bases in the middle. Germline V lookup: CDR1 ENHRY, CDR2 SYGVKD. CDR3: CAIKDTGNQPQHF. The DNA for the CDR3 is TGTGCCATCAAAGATACAGGGAATCAGCCCCAGCATTTT.

The CDR3 coding sequence is TGTGCCAGCAGCTTAAGCACCAGGCGGAACACCGGGGAGCTGTTTTTT. Its translation is CASSLSTRRNTGELFF. The chain is built from TRBV5-5 and TRBJ2-2; D unresolved. The CDR3 runs 16 residues. V was shortened by 2 bases and J by 1 base, with 12 bases between the two germline ends. CDR1 is SGHKS and CDR2 is YYEKEE in the germline V gene (reference sequence).

The table lists this clonotype with many counts. V and J are TRBV24-1 and TRBJ2-7; 7 bases are shared with TRBD1. Per the germline V gene, CDR1 is KGHDR and CDR2 is SFDVKD. The CDR3 has 15 amino acids. The V and J ends lost 8 bases and 3 bases, in that order; junction bases with no gene match: 12. The CDR3 spells CATNTTGTEDYEQYF. The DNA for the CDR3 is TGTGCCACCAATACGACAGGGACAGAGGACTACGAGCAGTACTTC.

This clonotype was observed many times. The rearrangement links TRBV7-2 to TRBJ2-3, with D hard to call. Per germline, CDR1 SGHTA and CDR2 FQGNSA. Deletions cut 5 bases from V and 1 base from J, with 16 bases between. This CDR3 has 16 residues. CDR3 loop: CASSAPTLSRTDTQYF. The CDR3 nucleotides read TGTGCCAGCAGCGCACCGACCCTATCTCGCACAGATACGCAGTATTTT.

This clonotype came up many times. This chain joins TRBV28 and TRBJ2-7; 7 bases map to TRBD1. The CDR3 covers 17 residues. The V gene's germline CDR1 is MDHEN and CDR2 SYDVKM. V shed 0 bases, J shed 0 bases, and the junction held 8 bases outside the gene matches. The CDR3 spells CASSLWVGQLSSYEQYV. CDR3 in DNA: TGTGCCAGCAGTTTATGGGTGGGACAGCTTAGCTCCTACGAGCAGTACGTC.

This clonotype was seen ten or more times. The V call is TRBV7-9, the J call TRBJ1-2; 9 bases align to TRBD1. Germline V gene lookup returns CDR1 SEHNR and CDR2 FQNEAQ (reference sequence). The CDR3 contains 15 residues. V shed 5 bases, J shed 1 base, and the junction held 5 bases outside the gene matches. The CDR3 sequence is CASSLGQGHNYGYTF. DNA for the CDR3: TGTGCCAGCAGCCTCGGACAGGGGCATAACTATGGCTACACCTTC.

This clonotype was seen more than once but under ten times. The chain has TRBV7-6 and TRBJ2-2; 7 positions match TRBD2. V lost 5 bases to trimming and J lost 3 bases; unmatched junction nucleotides: 0. There are 13 residues in the CDR3. Germline CDR1 SGHVS, CDR2 FNYEAQ. For the CDR3, the DNA is TGTGCCAGCAGCGCGGGGGACACCGGGGAGCTGTTTTTT. It specifies CASSAGDTGELFF.

This clonotype has ten or more counts. The CDR3 nucleotides are TGTGCCAGCAGCTTACAGCAGGGGGCTGAAGCTTTCTTT. It translates to CASSLQQGAEAFF. The rearrangement uses TRBV7-2 and TRBJ1-1; 7 nucleotides align to TRBD1. The ends lost 2 bases at V and 6 bases at J; junction bases unmatched: 3. CDR1 is SGHTA and CDR2 is FQGNSA in the germline V gene. The CDR3 is 13 amino acids.

This chain uses TRBV10-3 with TRBJ1-2; D gene ambiguous. Per germline, CDR1 ENHRY and CDR2 SYGVKD. The CDR3 spans 14 residues. V was cut by 0 bases and J by 2 bases, with 7 bases left in between. As DNA, the CDR3 is TGTGCCATCAGTGAGTCGGAAGTCAACTATGGCTACACCTTC. Its protein is CAISESEVNYGYTF.

This clonotype was found many times. An end of the junction differs from the germline gene, which may be a read error. V usage is TRBV7-6 and J usage is TRBJ2-1; 8 bases match TRBD1. The CDR3 loop spans 12 amino acids. Germline CDR1 reads SGHVS; CDR2 reads FNYEAQ. The CDR3 region is CASSFLGTGWIF. The CDR3 DNA follows: TGTGCCAGCAGCTTTCTAGGGACAGGATGGATCTTC.

This clonotype was observed a handful of times. This sequence joins TRBV29-1 and TRBJ2-1; D is possibly TRBD1 (6 bases). The V gene's germline CDR1 is SQVTM and CDR2 ANQGSEA. This CDR3 has 14 amino acids. Trimming took off 1 base at V and 7 bases at J, with 14 bases between the two ends. CDR3 in amino acids: CSVEGRQGLNEQFF. The CDR3 nucleotides read TGCAGCGTTGAAGGGCGCCAGGGGCTAAATGAGCAGTTCTTC.

The chain uses TRBV20-1 and TRBJ1-5; weak D call: TRBD1 (6 bases). The V gene lost 0 bases and the J gene lost 2 bases, with 8 bases spanning the gap. This CDR3 region has 14 residues. The germline V gene has CDR1 DFQATT and CDR2 SNEGSKA (reference sequence). The CDR3 nucleotides are TGCAGTGCTAGAGATCGGACAGGCAATCAGCCCCAGCATTTT. Residues: CSARDRTGNQPQHF.

The chain uses TRBV20-1 and TRBJ2-5; 7 bases match TRBD2. CDR1 and CDR2 from the germline V gene are DFQATT and SNEGSKA (reference sequence). The CDR3 has 15 amino acids. V lost 0 bases and J lost 1; bases outside the gene matches: 5. The CDR3 bases are TGCAGTGCTAGAGATGCGGGGGACCCCCAAGAGACCCAGTACTTC. Translating gives CSARDAGDPQETQYF.

The gene calls are TRBV20-1 and TRBJ2-1; 9 bases are a match to TRBD2. CDR3 length: 16 residues. Germline loops: CDR1 DFQATT, CDR2 SNEGSKA (reference sequence). V was clipped by 4 bases and J by 0 bases; unmatched bases: 7. CDR3: CSAIIRSGSSYNEQFF. CDR3 DNA: TGCAGTGCTATCATCCGTAGCGGGAGCTCCTACAATGAGCAGTTCTTC.

The V gene is TRBV5-6, the J gene TRBJ2-3; perhaps TRBD2 as D (6 bases). Trimming pared 0 bases from V and 2 bases from J, leaving 10 bases between. Germline lookup yields CDR1 SGHDT and CDR2 YYEEEE. This CDR3 contains 15 residues. The CDR3 bases are TGTGCCAGCAGCTTGGTGGGGACTCACACAGATACGCAGTATTTT. Protein sequence: CASSLVGTHTDTQYF.

This clonotype was counted many times. V usage is TRBV6-2 or TRBV6-3 and J usage is TRBJ2-5, with TRBD2 as a possible D gene (6 bases). The germline gives CDR1 MNHEY, CDR2 SVGEGT. V shed 0 bases and J shed 2 bases, with 10 bases lying between them. The CDR3 is 15 residues long. The CDR3 sequence is CASSYSIAAQETQYF. The CDR3 coding sequence is TGTGCCAGCAGTTACTCGATAGCGGCTCAAGAGACCCAGTACTTC.

The J gene is TRBJ2-5, the V gene TRBV10-3; D perhaps matches TRBD1 (6 bases). This CDR3 is built from 14 residues. Germline-derived CDR1 and CDR2 are ENHRY and SYGVKD. Trimming pared 0 bases from V and 4 bases from J, leaving 9 bases between. CDR3 protein: CAISESGAGETQYF. The DNA for the CDR3 is TGTGCCATCAGTGAGTCGGGGGCGGGAGAGACCCAGTACTTC.

This clonotype has ten or more counts. This chain connects TRBV12-3 or TRBV12-4 to TRBJ2-3; tentative D call: TRBD1 (6 bases). This CDR3 has 15 amino acids. V was clipped by 6 bases and J by 1 base, with 14 bases between them. The CDR3 coding sequence is TGTGCCAGCAGCCAGGGGATCGCGGGCACAGATACGCAGTATTTT. Translating it yields CASSQGIAGTDTQYF.

The rearrangement joins TRBV7-9 to TRBJ2-5, with D unclear. V shed 1 base and J shed 1 base, with 16 bases lying between them. Germline assignment: CDR1 SEHNR and CDR2 FQNEAQ (reference sequence). The CDR3 totals 17 residues. The CDR3 loop reads CASSLGLVATPQETQYF. CDR3 nucleotide sequence: TGTGCCAGCAGCTTAGGACTCGTAGCAACCCCCCAAGAGACCCAGTACTTC.

This clonotype was seen at least ten times. The chain has TRBV7-9 and TRBJ2-1; TRBD1 aligns across 7 bases. The CDR3 sequence is 16 residues long. The J segment lost 5 bases and the V segment lost 5 bases, leaving 12 bases of the junction unmatched. Per germline, CDR1 SEHNR and CDR2 FQNEAQ (reference sequence). CDR3 sequence reads: CASSTPDRAPDNEQFF. In DNA form, the CDR3 reads TGTGCCAGCAGCACCCCCGACAGGGCGCCCGACAATGAGCAGTTCTTC.

This clonotype was found many times. The V call is TRBV7-2, the J call TRBJ2-1, with D perhaps TRBD2 (5 bases). This CDR3 has 13 residues. Germline values: CDR1 SGHTA, CDR2 FQGNSA. V was cut by 1 base and J by 7 bases, with 8 bases left in between. The CDR3 nucleotides are TGTGCCAGCAGCTTAGATCCGGGGAATGAGCAGTTCTTC. Protein product: CASSLDPGNEQFF. The entire variable domain, with the rest obtained from reference TRBV7-2 and TRBJ2-1, is as follows: GAGVSQSPSNKVTEKGKDVELRCDPISGHTALYWYRQSLGQGLEFLIYFQGNSAPDKSGLPSDRFSAERTGGSVSTLTIQRTQQEDSAVYLCASSLDPGNEQFFGPGTRLTVL.